These 19 T cell receptor beta chains came from one sample sequenced in a study of ipilimumab plus nivolumab after autologous stem cell transplantation (dated by TCRdb to about 2021). The protocol used for the library was the immunoSEQ multiplex PCR assay. The table was pulled from immuneACCESS by TCRdb, which kept in-frame rearrangements only. Such tables lose some clones; where checked, under half of the loss comes from unresolved V genes, and the rest has no known cause. The sample profile shows over 8,500 clones; about 67% of them were found once. Less than 20% of the sample comes from the top ten. This material consisted of PBMCs, taken in a trial of ipilimumab plus nivolumab as post-transplant consolidation. Every receptor here comes from a female donor with multiple myeloma.

This clone was detected only a few times. The V gene is TRBV19, the J gene TRBJ2-7; a weak D match, TRBD2 (6 bases). Trimming cost V 3 bases and J 6 bases, with 15 bases left between them. In germline, CDR1 is LNHDA, CDR2 SQIVND (reference sequence). The length of the CDR3 is 14 residues. DNA for the CDR3: TGTGCCAGTAGTATGGGGACTCGGACGAGCGAGCAGTACTTC. Its protein product is CASSMGTRTSEQYF.

The chain links TRBV7-9 to TRBJ2-7; 9 bases are a match to TRBD1. The CDR3 extends over 14 amino acids. From germline, CDR1 is SEHNR and CDR2 FQNEAQ (reference sequence). Germline trimming cut 5 bases from V and 3 bases from J; bases unmatched to any gene: 5. CDR3 sequence (DNA): TGTGCCAGCAGCCCCCGGGACAGGGTCTACGAGCAGTACTTC. It is translated as CASSPRDRVYEQYF.

This clone appeared a few times. The genes are TRBV19 and TRBJ1-5; D unclear. The length of the CDR3 is 13 residues. The germline gives CDR1 LNHDA, CDR2 SQIVND (reference sequence). V dropped 3 bases and J dropped 6 bases, with 9 bases sitting between them. The DNA for the CDR3 is TGTGCCAGTAGTATCTCTGGCTTTCAGCCCCAGCATTTT. It encodes CASSISGFQPQHF.

This clone was counted a few times. This chain connects TRBV5-6 to TRBJ1-4; 9 bases line up with TRBD1. There are 16 residues in the CDR3. Looked up from germline, CDR1 is SGHDT and CDR2 is YYEEEE. V trimming: 0 bases; J trimming: 7 bases; junction bases outside the gene matches: 7. Here the CDR3 reads CASSLGNRGQGEKLFF. CDR3 nucleotide sequence: TGTGCCAGCAGCTTGGGGAACAGGGGGCAAGGTGAAAAACTGTTTTTT. Looking up the rest from reference TRBV5-6 and TRBJ1-4 gives the full variable domain: DAGVTQSPTHLIKTRGQQVTLRCSPKSGHDTVSWYQQALGQGPQFIFQYYEEEERQRGNFPDRFSGHQFPNYSSELNVNALLLGDSALYLCASSLGNRGQGEKLFFGSGTQLSVL.

This clone has just one count. The chain uses TRBV7-8 and TRBJ2-7; TRBD1 agrees at 8 bases. The CDR3 totals 15 residues. The germline V gene encodes CDR1 SGHVS and CDR2 FQNEAQ. V dropped 1 base and J dropped 3; count of bases not matched to a gene: 5. The CDR3: CASSLETGEGYEQYF. In DNA, the CDR3 is TGTGCCAGCAGCTTAGAGACAGGGGAAGGCTACGAGCAGTACTTC.

The chain employs TRBV7-9 and TRBJ1-5; D ambiguous. Trimming shortened V by 5 bases and J by 5 bases, and 7 bases separated the two germline ends. From germline, CDR1 is SEHNR and CDR2 FQNEAQ (reference sequence). This CDR3 contains 12 residues. The CDR3 reads CASSNTDQPQHF. The CDR3 nucleotides are TGTGCCAGCAGCAACACAGATCAGCCCCAGCATTTT.

This clone has just one count. This chain uses TRBV11-2 with TRBJ2-3; TRBD2 aligns across 11 bases. This CDR3 region has 17 residues. With 3 bases clipped from V and 1 base from J, the junction kept 6 bases outside the gene matches. From germline, CDR1 is SGHAT and CDR2 FQNNGV. The CDR3 DNA is TGTGCCAGCAGCTTCTGGCTAGCGGGAGGTGGCACAGATACGCAGTATTTT. It encodes CASSFWLAGGGTDTQYF.

There are a few counts of this clone. The chain combines TRBV28 with TRBJ2-5; TRBD1 matches at 12 bases. Trimming at V came to 5 bases and at J to 5 bases, leaving 6 bases not matched to a gene. The CDR3 covers 15 residues. Germline V gene data show CDR1 as MDHEN and CDR2 as SYDVKM. This chain's CDR3 is CASSPGQGAAETQYF. The CDR3 DNA reads TGTGCCAGCAGTCCGGGACAGGGGGCTGCGGAGACCCAGTACTTC.

The V and J genes are TRBV6-1 and TRBJ2-7; D unclear. CDR1 and CDR2 (germline): MNHNS, SASEGT. The V gene lost 1 base and the J gene lost 3 bases, with 13 bases spanning the gap. The CDR3 extends over 15 amino acids. CDR3 DNA: TGTGCCAGCAGTGAAGTTGGCCAGGCGAACTACGAGCAGTACTTC. Amino acids: CASSEVGQANYEQYF.

The genes are TRBV7-2 and TRBJ1-1, with D unclear. Germline V gene data show CDR1 as SGHTA and CDR2 as FQGNSA. V shed 1 base and J shed 3 bases, with 3 bases lying between them. The CDR3 contains 12 residues. The CDR3: CASSLVYTEAFF. CDR3 DNA sequence: TGTGCCAGCAGCTTAGTGTACACTGAAGCTTTCTTT. The full variable domain, with the rest looked up from reference TRBV7-2 and TRBJ1-1, is GAGVSQSPSNKVTEKGKDVELRCDPISGHTALYWYRQSLGQGLEFLIYFQGNSAPDKSGLPSDRFSAERTGGSVSTLTIQRTQQEDSAVYLCASSLVYTEAFFGQGTRLTVV.

CDR3 coding DNA: TGTGCCAGCAGTTTACTCCCGGGACAGGGTTGGCCCCAGCATTTT. Translated: CASSLLPGQGWPQHF. This chain links TRBV27 with TRBJ1-5; TRBD1 matches 9 bases. Trimming took 2 bases from V and 9 from J; bases not matched to a gene: 8. CDR3 size: 15 residues. Germline CDR1 is MNHEY and CDR2 is SMNVEV (reference sequence).

V is TRBV7-9 and J is TRBJ2-1, with D possibly being TRBD1 (6 bases). Trimming removed 5 bases at V and 5 bases at J, with 16 bases between. In germline, CDR1 is SEHNR, CDR2 FQNEAQ (reference sequence). The CDR3 is 15 residues long. The CDR3 DNA reads as TGTGCCAGCAGCCCTAGGGGGAGTTGGGACAATGAGCAGTTCTTC. Translated, it gives CASSPRGSWDNEQFF.

This chain connects TRBV28 to TRBJ1-1; the D is unclear. The CDR3 has 14 residues. V was shortened by 2 bases and J by 4 bases, with 11 bases between the two germline ends. Germline CDR1 MDHEN, CDR2 SYDVKM. The CDR3 loop reads CASSLEREATEAFF. CDR3 nucleotides: TGTGCCAGCAGTTTAGAGAGGGAGGCCACTGAAGCTTTCTTT. Variable domain in full (rest from reference TRBV28 and TRBJ1-1): DVKVTQSSRYLVKRTGEKVFLECVQDMDHENMFWYRQDPGLGLRLIYFSYDVKMKEKGDIPEGYSVSREKKERFSLILESASTNQTSMYLCASSLEREATEAFFGQGTRLTVV.

J is TRBJ1-2 and V is TRBV19; TRBD1 matches at 10 bases. Trimming took 2 bases from V and 6 from J; bases not matched to a gene: 6. This CDR3 is built from 15 residues. The germline V gene encodes CDR1 LNHDA and CDR2 SQIVND (reference sequence). The CDR3 is CASSILTGGIDGYTF. The DNA for the CDR3 is TGTGCCAGTAGTATATTGACAGGGGGCATTGATGGCTACACCTTC.

V gene TRBV10-3 combines with J gene TRBJ2-3, with D tentatively TRBD2 (6 bases). Per the germline V gene, CDR1 is ENHRY and CDR2 is SYGVKD. The germline V and J ends were trimmed by 4 bases and 6 bases, with 8 bases remaining between them. The CDR3 is 12 amino acids. The CDR3 sequence is CAISVTSDTQYF. In DNA form, the CDR3 reads TGTGCCATCAGTGTCACTAGCGATACGCAGTATTTT.

This clone was detected a few times. The rearrangement joins TRBV6-5 to TRBJ2-2; no definite D call. Germline CDR1 is MNHEY and CDR2 is SVGAGI. CDR3 size: 16 residues. Deletions cut 3 bases from V and 3 bases from J, with 14 bases between. Written as DNA, the CDR3 is TGTGCCAGCAGTTATGCAGCGTCCCTTTACACCGGGGAGCTGTTTTTT. Its translation is CASSYAASLYTGELFF.

The CDR3: CASVQRQGLLNTEAFF. CDR3 nucleotides: TGTGCCAGCGTTCAAAGACAGGGACTTCTAAACACTGAAGCTTTCTTT. The chain employs TRBV27 and TRBJ1-1, with 7 bases identical to TRBD1. Trimming took 8 bases from V and 2 from J; bases not matched to a gene: 14. Germline V gives CDR1 MNHEY, CDR2 SMNVEV (reference sequence). CDR3 length: 16 residues.

The sample holds one count of this clone. The chain combines TRBV11-2 with TRBJ2-1; 11 positions match TRBD2. The junction had 11 bases not matched to a gene; V was cut back by 5 bases and J by 5 bases. Germline assignment: CDR1 SGHAT and CDR2 FQNNGV. The CDR3 sequence is 17 residues long. This CDR3 is CASSPNGGTSGNNEQFF. The CDR3, as DNA: TGTGCCAGCAGCCCCAACGGTGGGACTAGCGGAAACAATGAGCAGTTCTTC. Together with reference TRBV11-2 and TRBJ2-1, the CDR3 gives the full variable domain: EAGVAQSPRYKIIEKRQSVAFWCNPISGHATLYWYQQILGQGPKLLIQFQNNGVVDDSQLPKDRFSAERLKGVDSTLKIQPAKLEDSAVYLCASSPNGGTSGNNEQFFGPGTRLTVL.

This clone showed up just a few times. The chain has TRBV5-4 and TRBJ2-5; TRBD2 is a possible D gene (6 bases). Germline loops: CDR1 SGHNT, CDR2 YYREEE (reference sequence). V was cut by 6 bases and J by 3 bases, with 9 bases left in between. This CDR3 region has 12 residues. The CDR3 reads CASKASEETQYF. As DNA, the CDR3 is TGTGCCAGCAAGGCTAGCGAAGAGACCCAGTACTTC.